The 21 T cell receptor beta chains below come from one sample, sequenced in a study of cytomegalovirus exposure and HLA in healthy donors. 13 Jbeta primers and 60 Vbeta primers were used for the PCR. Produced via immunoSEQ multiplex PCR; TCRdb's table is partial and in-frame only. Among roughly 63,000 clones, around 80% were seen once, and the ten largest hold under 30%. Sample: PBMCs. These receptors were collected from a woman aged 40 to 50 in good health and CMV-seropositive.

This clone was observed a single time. The DNA for the CDR3 is TGCGCCAGCAGCGTTGGATCGGACGGCGGGGGGGAAAAACTGTTTTTT. Encoded protein: CASSVGSDGGGEKLFF. The chain links TRBV5-1 to TRBJ1-4, with a tentative D call TRBD1 (5 bases). The V and J ends lost 4 bases and 8 bases respectively, with 21 bases between them. The CDR3 consists of 16 residues. Germline V gene sequence: CDR1 SGHRS, CDR2 YFSETQ. Together with reference TRBV5-1 and TRBJ1-4, the CDR3 gives the full variable domain: KAGVTQTPRYLIKTRGQQVTLSCSPISGHRSVSWYQQTPGQGLQFLFEYFSETQRNKGNFPGRFSGRQFSNSRSEMNVSTLELGDSALYLCASSVGSDGGGEKLFFGSGTQLSVL.

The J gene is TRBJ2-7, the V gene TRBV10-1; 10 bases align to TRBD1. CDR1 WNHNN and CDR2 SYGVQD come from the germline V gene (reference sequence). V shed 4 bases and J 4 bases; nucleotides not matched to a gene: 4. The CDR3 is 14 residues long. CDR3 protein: CASSAGTGAYEQYF. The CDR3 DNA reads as TGCGCCAGCAGTGCCGGGACAGGGGCATACGAGCAGTACTTC.

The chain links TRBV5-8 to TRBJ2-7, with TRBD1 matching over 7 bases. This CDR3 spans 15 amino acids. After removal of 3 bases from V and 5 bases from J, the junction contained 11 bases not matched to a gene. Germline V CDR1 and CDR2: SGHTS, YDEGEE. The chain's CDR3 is CASSSGQVVIDEQYF. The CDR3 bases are TGTGCCAGCAGCTCTGGACAGGTCGTAATCGACGAGCAGTACTTC. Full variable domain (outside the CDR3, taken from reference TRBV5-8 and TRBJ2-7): EAGVTQSPTHLIKTRGQQATLRCSPISGHTSVYWYQQALGLGLQFLLWYDEGEERNRGNFPPRFSGRQFPNYSSELNVNALELEDSALYLCASSSGQVVIDEQYFGPGTRLTVT.

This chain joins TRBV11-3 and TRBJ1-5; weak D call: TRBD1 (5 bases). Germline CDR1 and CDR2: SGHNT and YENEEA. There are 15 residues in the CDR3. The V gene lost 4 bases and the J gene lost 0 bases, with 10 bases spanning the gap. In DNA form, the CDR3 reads TGTGCCAGCAGCTATCGGGGGGTTAGCAATCAGCCCCAGCATTTT. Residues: CASSYRGVSNQPQHF. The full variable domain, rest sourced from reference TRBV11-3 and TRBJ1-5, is EAGVVQSPRYKIIEKKQPVAFWCNPISGHNTLYWYLQNLGQGPELLIRYENEEAVDDSQLPKDRFSAERLKGVDSTLKIQPAELGDSAVYLCASSYRGVSNQPQHFGDGTRLSIL.

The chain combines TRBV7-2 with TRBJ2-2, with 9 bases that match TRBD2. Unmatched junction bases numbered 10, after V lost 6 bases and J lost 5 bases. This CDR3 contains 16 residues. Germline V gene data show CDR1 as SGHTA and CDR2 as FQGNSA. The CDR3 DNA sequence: TGTGCCAGCAGTCCCGCGGGGGGGGCTGTTACCGGGGAGCTGTTTTTT. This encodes CASSPAGGAVTGELFF.

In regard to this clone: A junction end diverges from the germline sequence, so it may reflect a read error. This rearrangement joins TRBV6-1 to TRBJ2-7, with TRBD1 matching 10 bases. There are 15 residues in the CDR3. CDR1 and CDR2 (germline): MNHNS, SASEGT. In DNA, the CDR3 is TGTGCCAGCAGCCTAGGCAGACAGGGGGCAGGGATATTTAATTTC. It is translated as CASSLGRQGAGIFNF.

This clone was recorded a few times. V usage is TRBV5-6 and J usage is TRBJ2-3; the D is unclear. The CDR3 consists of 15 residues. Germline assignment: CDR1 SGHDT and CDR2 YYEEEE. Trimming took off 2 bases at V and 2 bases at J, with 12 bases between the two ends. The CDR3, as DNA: TGTGCCAGCAGCTTTACTGAATTCCCCACAGATACGCAGTATTTT. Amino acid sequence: CASSFTEFPTDTQYF.

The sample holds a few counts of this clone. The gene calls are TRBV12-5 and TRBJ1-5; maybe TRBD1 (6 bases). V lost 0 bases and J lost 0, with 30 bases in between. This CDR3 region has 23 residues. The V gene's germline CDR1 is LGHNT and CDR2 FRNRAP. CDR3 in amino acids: CASGLVQGIAVGSRTYSNQPQHF. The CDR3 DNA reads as TGTGCTAGTGGTTTGGTACAGGGTATCGCAGTCGGAAGCCGGACCTATAGCAATCAGCCCCAGCATTTT. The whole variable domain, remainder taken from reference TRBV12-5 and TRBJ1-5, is DARVTQTPRHKVTEMGQEVTMRCQPILGHNTVFWYRQTMMQGLELLAYFRNRAPLDDSGMPKDRFSAEMPDATLATLKIQPSEPRDSAVYFCASGLVQGIAVGSRTYSNQPQHFGDGTRLSIL.

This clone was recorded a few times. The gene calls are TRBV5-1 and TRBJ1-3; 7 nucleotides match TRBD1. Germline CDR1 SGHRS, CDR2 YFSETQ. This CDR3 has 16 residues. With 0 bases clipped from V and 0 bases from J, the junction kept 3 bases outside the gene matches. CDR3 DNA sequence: TGCGCCAGCAGCTTGGTCCAGGGGGTCTCTGGAAACACCATATATTTT. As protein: CASSLVQGVSGNTIYF.

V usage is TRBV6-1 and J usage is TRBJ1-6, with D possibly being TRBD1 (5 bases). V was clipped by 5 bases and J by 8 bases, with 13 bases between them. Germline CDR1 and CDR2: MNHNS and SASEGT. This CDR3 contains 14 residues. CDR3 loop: CASSTTVGDSPLHF. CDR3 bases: TGTGCCAGCAGTACGACAGTGGGCGATTCACCCCTCCACTTT.

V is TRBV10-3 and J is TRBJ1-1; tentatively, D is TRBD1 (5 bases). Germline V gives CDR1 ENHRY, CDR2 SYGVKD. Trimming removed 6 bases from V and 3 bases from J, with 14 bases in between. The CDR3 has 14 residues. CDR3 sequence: CAIRERAGDTEAFF. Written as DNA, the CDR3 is TGTGCCATCAGAGAAAGGGCGGGGGACACTGAAGCTTTCTTT.

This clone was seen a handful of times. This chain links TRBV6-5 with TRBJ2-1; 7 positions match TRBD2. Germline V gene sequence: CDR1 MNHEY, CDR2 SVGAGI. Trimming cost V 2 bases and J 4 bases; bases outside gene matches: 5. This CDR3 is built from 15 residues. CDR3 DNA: TGTGCCAGCAGTTACCGAGCGGGGACGTACAATGAGCAGTTCTTC. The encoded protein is CASSYRAGTYNEQFF.

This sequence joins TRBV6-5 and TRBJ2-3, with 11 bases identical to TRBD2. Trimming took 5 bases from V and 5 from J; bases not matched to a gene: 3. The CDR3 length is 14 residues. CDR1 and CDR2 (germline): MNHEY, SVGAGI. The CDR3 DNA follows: TGTGCCAGCAGTATTAGCGGGGGGGAAGATACGCAGTATTTT. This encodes CASSISGGEDTQYF.

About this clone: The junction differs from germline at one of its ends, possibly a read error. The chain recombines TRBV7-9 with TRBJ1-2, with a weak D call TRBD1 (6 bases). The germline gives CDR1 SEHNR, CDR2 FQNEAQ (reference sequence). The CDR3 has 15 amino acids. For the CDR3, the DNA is TGTTCCAGCAGCTTAGCTTCAGCGGGGACATATGGCTACACCTTC. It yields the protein CSSSLASAGTYGYTF.

The CDR3 DNA reads TGTGCCACCAGCACTACCTTCGGGAGGACTTTTGCTTACACCTTC. Its translation is CATSTTFGRTFAYTF. The chain joins TRBV15 to TRBJ1-2; D gene unclear. V shed 4 bases and J shed 11 bases, with 23 bases lying between them. The CDR3 contains 15 residues. Germline V gives CDR1 LNHNV, CDR2 YYDKDF (reference sequence).

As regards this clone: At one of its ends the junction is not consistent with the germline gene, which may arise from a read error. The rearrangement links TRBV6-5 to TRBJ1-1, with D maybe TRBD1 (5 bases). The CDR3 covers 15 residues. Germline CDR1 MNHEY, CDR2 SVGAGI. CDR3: CAGSPPGDHRTEAFF. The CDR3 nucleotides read TGTGCCGGCAGTCCACCGGGGGACCATCGGACTGAAGCTTTCTTT.

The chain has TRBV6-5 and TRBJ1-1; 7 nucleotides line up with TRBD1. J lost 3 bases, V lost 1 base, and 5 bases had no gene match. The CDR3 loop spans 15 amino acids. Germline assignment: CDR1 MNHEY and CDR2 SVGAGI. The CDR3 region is CASSYFRQGHTEAFF. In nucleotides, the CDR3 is TGTGCCAGCAGTTACTTCCGACAGGGTCACACTGAAGCTTTCTTT.

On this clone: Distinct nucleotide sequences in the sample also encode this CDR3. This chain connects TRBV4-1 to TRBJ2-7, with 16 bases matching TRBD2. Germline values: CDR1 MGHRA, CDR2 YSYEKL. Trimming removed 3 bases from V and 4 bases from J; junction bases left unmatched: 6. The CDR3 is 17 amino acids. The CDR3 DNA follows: TGCGCCAGCAGCCAGGGACTAGCGGGGGGGCGGAGGTACGAGCAGTACTTC. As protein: CASSQGLAGGRRYEQYF.

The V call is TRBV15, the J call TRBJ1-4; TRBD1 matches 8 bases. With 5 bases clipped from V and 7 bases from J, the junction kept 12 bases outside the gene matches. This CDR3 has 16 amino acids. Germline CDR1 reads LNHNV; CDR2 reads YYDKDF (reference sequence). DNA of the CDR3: TGTGCCACCAGCGGGGGTTACCAGGGGGCGAGTGAAAAACTGTTTTTT. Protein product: CATSGGYQGASEKLFF.

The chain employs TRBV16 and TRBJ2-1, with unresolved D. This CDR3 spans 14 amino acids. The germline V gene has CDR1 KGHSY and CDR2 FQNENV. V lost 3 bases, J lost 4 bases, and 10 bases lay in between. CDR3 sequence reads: CASSHRADYNEQFF. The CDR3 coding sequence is TGTGCCAGCAGCCATCGTGCAGATTACAATGAGCAGTTCTTC.

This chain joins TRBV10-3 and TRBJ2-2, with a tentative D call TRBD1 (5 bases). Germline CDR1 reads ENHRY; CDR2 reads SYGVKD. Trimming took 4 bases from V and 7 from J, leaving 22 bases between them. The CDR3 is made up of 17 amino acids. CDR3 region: CAISAAGLNPADGELFF. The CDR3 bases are TGTGCCATCAGTGCGGCAGGGCTGAACCCGGCGGACGGGGAGCTGTTTTTT.